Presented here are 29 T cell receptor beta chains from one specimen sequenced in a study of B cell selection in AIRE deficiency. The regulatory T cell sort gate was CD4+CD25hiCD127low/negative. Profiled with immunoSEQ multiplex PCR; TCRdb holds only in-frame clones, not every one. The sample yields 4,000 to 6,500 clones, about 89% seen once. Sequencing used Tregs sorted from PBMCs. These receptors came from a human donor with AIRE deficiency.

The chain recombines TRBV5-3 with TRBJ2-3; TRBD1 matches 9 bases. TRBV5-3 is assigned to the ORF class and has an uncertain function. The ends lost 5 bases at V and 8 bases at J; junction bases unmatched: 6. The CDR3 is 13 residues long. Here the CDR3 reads CARRTGGGGTQYF. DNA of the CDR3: TGTGCCAGAAGGACAGGGGGAGGTGGTACGCAGTATTTT.

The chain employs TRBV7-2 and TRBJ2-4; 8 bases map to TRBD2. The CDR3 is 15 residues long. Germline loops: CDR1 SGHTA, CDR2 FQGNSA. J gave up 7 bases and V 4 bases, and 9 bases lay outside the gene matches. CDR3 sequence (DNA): TGTGCCAGCAGCTCGCCGCCGGGGGGGCTGAACATTCAGTACTTC. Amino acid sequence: CASSSPPGGLNIQYF. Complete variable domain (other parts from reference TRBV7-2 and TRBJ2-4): GAGVSQSPSNKVTEKGKDVELRCDPISGHTALYWYRQSLGQGLEFLIYFQGNSAPDKSGLPSDRFSAERTGGSVSTLTIQRTQQEDSAVYLCASSSPPGGLNIQYFGAGTRLSVL.

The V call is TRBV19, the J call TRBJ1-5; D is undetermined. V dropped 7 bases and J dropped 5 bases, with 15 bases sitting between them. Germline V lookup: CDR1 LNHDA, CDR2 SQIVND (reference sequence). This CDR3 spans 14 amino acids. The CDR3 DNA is TGTGCCAGTACTCACGGACGTTCCGATCAGCCCCAGCATTTT. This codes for CASTHGRSDQPQHF.

The CDR3 sequence is CASSYWGYNQPQHF. Here the CDR3 DNA reads TGTGCCAGCAGTTACTGGGGTTACAATCAGCCCCAGCATTTT. This rearrangement joins TRBV6-5 to TRBJ1-5; D call uncertain. V was shortened by 1 base and J by 3 bases, with 7 bases between the two germline ends. Germline V gene lookup returns CDR1 MNHEY and CDR2 SVGAGI. The CDR3 covers 14 residues.

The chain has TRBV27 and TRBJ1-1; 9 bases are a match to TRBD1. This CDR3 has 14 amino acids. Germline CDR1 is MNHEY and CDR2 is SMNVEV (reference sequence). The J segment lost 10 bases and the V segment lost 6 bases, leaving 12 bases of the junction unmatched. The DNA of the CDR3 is TGTGCCAGCAGCCCCCGAACCTCGACAGGGGGAGCTTTCTTT. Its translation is CASSPRTSTGGAFF.

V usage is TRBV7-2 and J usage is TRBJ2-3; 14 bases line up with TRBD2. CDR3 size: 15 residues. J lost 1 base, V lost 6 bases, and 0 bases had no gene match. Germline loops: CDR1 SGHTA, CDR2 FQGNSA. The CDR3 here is CASRGLAGGTDTQYF. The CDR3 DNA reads TGTGCCAGCAGGGGACTAGCGGGGGGCACAGATACGCAGTATTTT. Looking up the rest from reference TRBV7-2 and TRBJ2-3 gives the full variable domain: GAGVSQSPSNKVTEKGKDVELRCDPISGHTALYWYRQSLGQGLEFLIYFQGNSAPDKSGLPSDRFSAERTGGSVSTLTIQRTQQEDSAVYLCASRGLAGGTDTQYFGPGTRLTVL.

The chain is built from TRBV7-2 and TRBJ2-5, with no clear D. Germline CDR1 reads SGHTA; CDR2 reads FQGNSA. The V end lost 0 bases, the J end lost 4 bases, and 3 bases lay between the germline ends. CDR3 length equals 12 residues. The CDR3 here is CASSLALETQYF. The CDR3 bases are TGTGCCAGCAGCTTAGCGCTAGAGACCCAGTACTTC.

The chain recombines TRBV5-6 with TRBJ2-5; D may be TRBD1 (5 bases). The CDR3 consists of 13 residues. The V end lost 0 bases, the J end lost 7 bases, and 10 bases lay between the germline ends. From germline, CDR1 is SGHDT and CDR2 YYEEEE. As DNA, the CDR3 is TGTGCCAGCAGCTTGGCAGGGCCTTCGACCCAGTACTTC. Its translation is CASSLAGPSTQYF.

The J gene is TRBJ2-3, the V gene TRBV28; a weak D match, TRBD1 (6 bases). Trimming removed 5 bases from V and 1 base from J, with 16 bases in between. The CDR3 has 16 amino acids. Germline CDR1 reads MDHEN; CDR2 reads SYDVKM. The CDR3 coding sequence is TGTGCCAGCAGTCCCCCCCCTGGGGGCGGCACAGATACGCAGTATTTT. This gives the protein CASSPPPGGGTDTQYF.

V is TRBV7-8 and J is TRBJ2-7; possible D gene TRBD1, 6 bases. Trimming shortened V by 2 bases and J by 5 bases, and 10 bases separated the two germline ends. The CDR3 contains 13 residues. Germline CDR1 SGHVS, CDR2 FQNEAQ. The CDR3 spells CASSLTNRDEQYF. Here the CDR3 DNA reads TGTGCCAGCAGCTTAACTAACAGGGACGAGCAGTACTTC.

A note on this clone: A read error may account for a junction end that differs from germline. The DNA for the CDR3 is TGTGCCAGCAGCTTAGGGGCTAGGAGGGGTATACACTTC. Translated: CASSLGARRGIHF. This chain joins TRBV7-2 and TRBJ2-7; the D gene is possibly TRBD2 (6 bases). Germline CDR1 SGHTA, CDR2 FQGNSA. The CDR3 length is 13 residues. Filled out from reference TRBV7-2 and TRBJ2-7, the complete variable domain reads GAGVSQSPSNKVTEKGKDVELRCDPISGHTALYWYRQSLGQGLEFLIYFQGNSAPDKSGLPSDRFSAERTGGSVSTLTIQRTQQEDSAVYLCASSLGARRGIHFGPGTRLTVT.

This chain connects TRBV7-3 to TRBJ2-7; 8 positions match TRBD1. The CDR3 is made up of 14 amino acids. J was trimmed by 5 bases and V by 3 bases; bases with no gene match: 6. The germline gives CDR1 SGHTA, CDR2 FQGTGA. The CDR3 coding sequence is TGTGCCAGCAGCTTGCAGGGGGCCTCTAACGAGCAGTACTTC. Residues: CASSLQGASNEQYF.

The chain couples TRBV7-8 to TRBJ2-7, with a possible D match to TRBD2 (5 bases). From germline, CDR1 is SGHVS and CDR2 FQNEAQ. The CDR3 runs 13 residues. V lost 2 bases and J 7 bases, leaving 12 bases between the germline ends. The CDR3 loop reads CASSLSRTWEQYF. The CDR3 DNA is TGTGCCAGCAGCTTATCCAGGACTTGGGAGCAGTACTTC.

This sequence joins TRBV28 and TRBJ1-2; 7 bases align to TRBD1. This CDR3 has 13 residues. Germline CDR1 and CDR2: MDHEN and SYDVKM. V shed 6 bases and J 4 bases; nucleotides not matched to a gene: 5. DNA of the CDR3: TGTGCCAGCAGAATGACAGGGCCCTATGGCTACACCTTC. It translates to CASRMTGPYGYTF.

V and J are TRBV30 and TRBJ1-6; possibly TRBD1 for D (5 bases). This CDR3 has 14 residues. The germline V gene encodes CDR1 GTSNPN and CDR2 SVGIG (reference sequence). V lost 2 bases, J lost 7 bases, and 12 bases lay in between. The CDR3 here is CAWSWGGRNSPLHF. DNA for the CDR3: TGTGCCTGGAGTTGGGGCGGGAGGAATTCACCCCTCCACTTT. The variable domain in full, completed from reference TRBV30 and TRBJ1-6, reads SQTIHQWPATLVQPVGSPLSLECTVEGTSNPNLYWYRQAAGRGLQLLFYSVGIGQISSEVPQNLSASRPQDRQFILSSKKLLLSDSGFYLCAWSWGGRNSPLHFGNGTRLTVT.

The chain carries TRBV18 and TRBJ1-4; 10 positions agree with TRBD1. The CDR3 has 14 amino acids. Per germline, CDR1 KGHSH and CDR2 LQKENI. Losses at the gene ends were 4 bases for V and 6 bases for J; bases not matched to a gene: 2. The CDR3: CASSRTGGYEKLFF. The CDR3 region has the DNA TGTGCCAGCTCACGGACAGGGGGATATGAAAAACTGTTTTTT.

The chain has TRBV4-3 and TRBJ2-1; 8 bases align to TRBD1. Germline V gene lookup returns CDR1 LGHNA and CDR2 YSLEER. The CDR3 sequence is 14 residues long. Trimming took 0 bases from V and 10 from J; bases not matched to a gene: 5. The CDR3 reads CASSQDAGGLEQFF. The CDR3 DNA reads TGCGCCAGCAGCCAAGACGCAGGGGGCTTGGAGCAGTTCTTC.

The CDR3 is CASSRTPKYGYTF. The CDR3 DNA reads as TGTGCCAGCAGTAGGACACCGAAATATGGCTACACCTTC. The V and J genes are TRBV28 and TRBJ1-2, with D possibly being TRBD1 (5 bases). CDR3 size: 13 residues. The V gene lost 5 bases and the J gene lost 5 bases, with 12 bases spanning the gap. Germline V gives CDR1 MDHEN, CDR2 SYDVKM.

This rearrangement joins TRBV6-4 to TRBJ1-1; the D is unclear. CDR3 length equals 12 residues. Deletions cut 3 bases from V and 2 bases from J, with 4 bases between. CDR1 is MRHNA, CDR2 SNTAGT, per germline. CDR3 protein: CASSEDNTEAFF. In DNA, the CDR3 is TGTGCCAGCAGTGAGGACAACACTGAAGCTTTCTTT.

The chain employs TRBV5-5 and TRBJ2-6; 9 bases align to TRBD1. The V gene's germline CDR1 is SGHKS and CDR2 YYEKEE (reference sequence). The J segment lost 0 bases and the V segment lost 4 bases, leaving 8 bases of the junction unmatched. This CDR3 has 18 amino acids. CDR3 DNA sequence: TGTGCCAGCAGCCCTCGGACAGGGGCATTCTCTGGGGCCAACGTCCTGACTTTC. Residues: CASSPRTGAFSGANVLTF.

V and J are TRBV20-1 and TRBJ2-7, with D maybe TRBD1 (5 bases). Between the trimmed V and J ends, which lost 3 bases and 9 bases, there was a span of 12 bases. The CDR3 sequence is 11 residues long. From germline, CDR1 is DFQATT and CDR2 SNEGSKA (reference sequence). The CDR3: CSASRVIGQYF. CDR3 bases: TGCAGTGCTAGCAGGGTTATAGGGCAGTACTTC.

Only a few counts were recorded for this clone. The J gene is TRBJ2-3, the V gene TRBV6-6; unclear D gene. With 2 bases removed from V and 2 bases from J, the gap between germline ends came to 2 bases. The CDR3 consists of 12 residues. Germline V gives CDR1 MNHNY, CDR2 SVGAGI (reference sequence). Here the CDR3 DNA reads TGTGCCAGCAGTTACAACACAGATACGCAGTATTTT. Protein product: CASSYNTDTQYF.

CDR3 protein: CASSFLAGATYGYTF. The CDR3 DNA reads as TGCGCCAGCAGCTTCCTCGCAGGGGCGACCTATGGCTACACCTTC. The V gene is TRBV5-1, the J gene TRBJ1-2; TRBD1 might be the D (6 bases). The V end lost 2 bases, the J end lost 4 bases, and 15 bases lay between the germline ends. In germline, CDR1 is SGHRS, CDR2 YFSETQ. The CDR3 is made up of 15 amino acids.

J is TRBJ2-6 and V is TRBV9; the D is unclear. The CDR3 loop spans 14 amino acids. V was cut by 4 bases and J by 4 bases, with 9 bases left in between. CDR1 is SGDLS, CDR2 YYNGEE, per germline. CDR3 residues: CASSPQIGANVLTF. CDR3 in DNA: TGTGCCAGCAGCCCCCAAATCGGGGCCAACGTCCTGACTTTC.

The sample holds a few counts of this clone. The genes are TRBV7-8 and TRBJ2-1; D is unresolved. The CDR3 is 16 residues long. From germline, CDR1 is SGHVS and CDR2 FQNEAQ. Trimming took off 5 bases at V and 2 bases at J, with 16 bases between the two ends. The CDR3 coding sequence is TGTGCCAGCAGCCCCAGTCGGATAGCTCCCTACAATGAGCAGTTCTTC. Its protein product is CASSPSRIAPYNEQFF.

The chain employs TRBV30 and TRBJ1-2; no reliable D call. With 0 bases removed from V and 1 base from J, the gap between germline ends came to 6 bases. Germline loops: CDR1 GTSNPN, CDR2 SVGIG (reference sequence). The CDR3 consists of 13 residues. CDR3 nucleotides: TGTGCCTGGAGTGTTCGACATAACTATGGCTACACCTTC. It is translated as CAWSVRHNYGYTF. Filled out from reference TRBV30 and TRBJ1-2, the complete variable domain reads SQTIHQWPATLVQPVGSPLSLECTVEGTSNPNLYWYRQAAGRGLQLLFYSVGIGQISSEVPQNLSASRPQDRQFILSSKKLLLSDSGFYLCAWSVRHNYGYTFGSGTRLTVV.

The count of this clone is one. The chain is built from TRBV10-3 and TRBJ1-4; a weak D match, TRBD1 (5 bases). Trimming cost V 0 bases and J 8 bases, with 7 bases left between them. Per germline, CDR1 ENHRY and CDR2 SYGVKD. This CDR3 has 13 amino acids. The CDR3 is CAISESRGEKLFF. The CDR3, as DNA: TGTGCCATCAGTGAGTCGAGGGGAGAAAAACTGTTTTTT.

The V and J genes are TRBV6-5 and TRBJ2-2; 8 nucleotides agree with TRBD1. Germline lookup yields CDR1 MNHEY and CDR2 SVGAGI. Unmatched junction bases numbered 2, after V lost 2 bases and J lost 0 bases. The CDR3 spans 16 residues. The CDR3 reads CASSYDRGTNTGELFF. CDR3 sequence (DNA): TGTGCCAGCAGTTACGACAGGGGAACGAACACCGGGGAGCTGTTTTTT.

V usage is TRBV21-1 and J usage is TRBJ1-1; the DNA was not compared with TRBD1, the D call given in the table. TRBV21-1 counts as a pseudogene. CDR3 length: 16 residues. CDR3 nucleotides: TGTGCCAGCAGCAAAGGCCCCGAGGGGGTGAACACTGAAGCTTTCTTT. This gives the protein CASSKGPEGVNTEAFF.